These T cell receptor beta chains were read from a single sample in a study of blood T cell repertoires in COVID-19. Some clones are missing from TCRdb's copy, which holds only in-frame ones; the method was immunoSEQ multiplex PCR. The sample consists of 250,000 to 300,000 clones, roughly 91% of them appearing once. Sequenced: PBMCs or T cells enriched from blood (not recorded which). These receptors were collected from a woman between 40 and 55 years old with acute COVID-19. Each CDR3 is given with its conserved first and last residue. Each record gives: V gene, D gene, J gene, clone size, CDR3 DNA, CDR3 protein. A D gene is named only where the DNA matches it firmly. Some rows have no size entry. The others give once, few or many, or a class for an expanded clone.

v_call: TRBV5-6; d_call: TRBD1; j_call: TRBJ1-2; clone_size: NA; cdr3_nt: TGTGCCAGCAGCGTCGGGACAGGGGTCGGCTACACCTTC; cdr3_aa: CASSVGTGVGYTF
v_call: TRBV6-5; d_call: NA; j_call: TRBJ1-1; clone_size: NA; cdr3_nt: TGTGCCAGCAGTTCCCCGGGAAGGTCCCTGGGAGCTTTCTTT; cdr3_aa: CASSSPGRSLGAFF
v_call: TRBV3-1/TRBV3-2; d_call: NA; j_call: TRBJ2-6; clone_size: NA; cdr3_nt: TGTGCCAGCAGCCAAGGAGGTGGGGCCAACGTCCTGACTTTC; cdr3_aa: CASSQGGGANVLTF
v_call: TRBV7-2; d_call: NA; j_call: TRBJ2-3; clone_size: NA; cdr3_nt: TGTGCCAGCAGCTCAAACCTCCGGTCCGATACGCAGTATTTT; cdr3_aa: CASSSNLRSDTQYF
v_call: TRBV6-5; d_call: TRBD2; j_call: TRBJ2-3; clone_size: NA; cdr3_nt: TGTGCCAGCAACGAGCGGGAGACAGATACGCAGTATTTT; cdr3_aa: CASNERETDTQYF
v_call: TRBV10-1; d_call: NA; j_call: TRBJ2-3; clone_size: NA; cdr3_nt: TGCGCCAGCAGTGAGGTTGGCGGAAGCACAGATACGCAGTATTTT; cdr3_aa: CASSEVGGSTDTQYF
v_call: TRBV6-2/TRBV6-3; d_call: TRBD2; j_call: TRBJ2-1; clone_size: NA; cdr3_nt: TGTGCCAGCAGTTACTCACTAGCGGGAGGAGCGGATGAGCAGTTCTTC; cdr3_aa: CASSYSLAGGADEQFF
v_call: TRBV18; d_call: TRBD1; j_call: TRBJ1-3; clone_size: once; cdr3_nt: TGTGCCAGCTCACCGAAGGGGACAGGGGGCTTAAGCTCTGGAAACACCATATATTTT; cdr3_aa: CASSPKGTGGLSSGNTIYF
v_call: TRBV2; d_call: NA; j_call: TRBJ1-6; clone_size: NA; cdr3_nt: TGTGCCAGTGTGGGGGGTTCCTATAATTCACCCCTCCACTTT; cdr3_aa: CASVGGSYNSPLHF
v_call: TRBV4-2; d_call: NA; j_call: TRBJ1-1; clone_size: NA; cdr3_nt: TGTGCCAGCAGCCAGGGGGCGCAAAAAAGGAACACTGAAGCTTTCTTT; cdr3_aa: CASSQGAQKRNTEAFF
v_call: TRBV6-5; d_call: NA; j_call: TRBJ2-3; clone_size: NA; cdr3_nt: TGTGCCAGCAGACTAGTTGGGACAGATACGCAGTATTTT; cdr3_aa: CASRLVGTDTQYF
v_call: TRBV19; d_call: TRBD2; j_call: TRBJ2-1; clone_size: few; cdr3_nt: TGTGCCAGTCTGAGCGGGGGCCTCAACAATGAGCAGTTCTTC; cdr3_aa: CASLSGGLNNEQFF
v_call: TRBV3-1/TRBV3-2; d_call: TRBD2; j_call: TRBJ2-5; clone_size: NA; cdr3_nt: TGTGCCAGCAGCCAAGATGGGACTAGCGGGTCCCCCCCAGAGACCCAGTACTTC; cdr3_aa: CASSQDGTSGSPPETQYF
v_call: TRBV5-6; d_call: NA; j_call: TRBJ1-1; clone_size: NA; cdr3_nt: TGTGCCAGCAGCCCGGGACACCTCACCAATGAAGCTTTCTTT; cdr3_aa: CASSPGHLTNEAFF
v_call: TRBV4-2; d_call: TRBD2; j_call: TRBJ2-2; clone_size: NA; cdr3_nt: TGTGCCAGCAGCCAAGAGTCACTAGCGGGAGGAATAGGCGGGGAGCTGTTTTTT; cdr3_aa: CASSQESLAGGIGGELFF
v_call: TRBV7-9; d_call: NA; j_call: TRBJ2-1; clone_size: NA; cdr3_nt: TGTGCCAGCAGCGACTTACCAGCCTCACGGTTCTTC; cdr3_aa: CASSDLPASRFF
v_call: TRBV19; d_call: TRBD1; j_call: TRBJ2-7; clone_size: NA; cdr3_nt: TGTGCCAGTAGTACCACAGGACAGGGCTACGAGCAGTACTTC; cdr3_aa: CASSTTGQGYEQYF
v_call: TRBV5-4; d_call: TRBD2; j_call: TRBJ2-2; clone_size: NA; cdr3_nt: TGTGCCAGCAACTATGGAGGACTAGCGGGAACGAACACCGGGGAGCTGTTTTTT; cdr3_aa: CASNYGGLAGTNTGELFF
v_call: TRBV24-1; d_call: NA; j_call: TRBJ2-1; clone_size: NA; cdr3_nt: TGTGCCACCAGTGATAGGCCGTCATCGGGCAATGAGCAGTTCTTC; cdr3_aa: CATSDRPSSGNEQFF
v_call: TRBV19; d_call: NA; j_call: TRBJ1-1; clone_size: few; cdr3_nt: TGTGCCAGTAGATTTTCTCGTGGGGAGGGGAACACTGAAGCTTTCTTT; cdr3_aa: CASRFSRGEGNTEAFF
v_call: TRBV9; d_call: NA; j_call: TRBJ2-3; clone_size: NA; cdr3_nt: TGTGCCAGCAGCCTTTCACCGGAGGGTACGCAGTATTTT; cdr3_aa: CASSLSPEGTQYF
v_call: TRBV7-9; d_call: TRBD1; j_call: TRBJ2-2; clone_size: NA; cdr3_nt: TGTGCCAGCAGCTCTTATATAAGGCCCGGACAGGGATGGACCGGGGAGCTGTTTTTT; cdr3_aa: CASSSYIRPGQGWTGELFF
v_call: TRBV12-3/TRBV12-4; d_call: NA; j_call: TRBJ1-1; clone_size: NA; cdr3_nt: TGTGCCAGCACCCAGACAGCGAACACTGAAGCTTTCTTT; cdr3_aa: CASTQTANTEAFF
v_call: TRBV27; d_call: TRBD1; j_call: TRBJ1-3; clone_size: NA; cdr3_nt: TGTGCCAGCAGCCCAGACAGGGGCCTCGGAAACACCATATATTTT; cdr3_aa: CASSPDRGLGNTIYF
v_call: TRBV4-2; d_call: NA; j_call: TRBJ1-3; clone_size: once; cdr3_nt: TGTGCCAGCAGCCACGACTATTTGGGGATCGGGGGAAACACCATATATTTT; cdr3_aa: CASSHDYLGIGGNTIYF
v_call: TRBV7-5; d_call: NA; j_call: TRBJ1-1; clone_size: NA; cdr3_nt: TGTGTCGGCCTGAGATGCGGGAGTCGCACTGAAGCTTTCTTT; cdr3_aa: CVGLRCGSRTEAFF
v_call: TRBV19; d_call: TRBD2; j_call: TRBJ2-1; clone_size: NA; cdr3_nt: TGTGCCAGTTGCGACGGGAGGATAAACAATGAGCAGTTCTTC; cdr3_aa: CASCDGRINNEQFF
v_call: TRBV4-2; d_call: TRBD1; j_call: TRBJ1-2; clone_size: few; cdr3_nt: TGTGCCAGCAGCCAACCGGGACAGGATAACTATGGCTACACCTTC; cdr3_aa: CASSQPGQDNYGYTF
v_call: TRBV5-1; d_call: TRBD2; j_call: TRBJ2-2; clone_size: few; cdr3_nt: TGCGCCAGCAGCTTGGTGGCGGGAGACCACACCGGGGAGCTGTTTTTT; cdr3_aa: CASSLVAGDHTGELFF
v_call: TRBV6-5; d_call: NA; j_call: TRBJ1-1; clone_size: once; cdr3_nt: TGTGCCAGCAGTTACTCTCCAGGGGCTAACACTGAAGCTTTCTTT; cdr3_aa: CASSYSPGANTEAFF
v_call: TRBV18; d_call: NA; j_call: TRBJ2-1; clone_size: once; cdr3_nt: TGTGCCAGCCGCGGTGTGGTAGATGAGCAGTTCTTC; cdr3_aa: CASRGVVDEQFF
v_call: TRBV6-5; d_call: NA; j_call: TRBJ2-7; clone_size: NA; cdr3_nt: TGTGCCAGCAGCCCCATCCCCGGGATCCCTGGGGAGCAGTACTTC; cdr3_aa: CASSPIPGIPGEQYF
v_call: TRBV7-9; d_call: TRBD1; j_call: TRBJ2-7; clone_size: NA; cdr3_nt: TGTGCCAGCAGCCCGTACAGGGGCCAGGTCTACGAGCAGTACTTC; cdr3_aa: CASSPYRGQVYEQYF
v_call: TRBV28; d_call: NA; j_call: TRBJ1-2; clone_size: NA; cdr3_nt: TGTGCCAGCAGTTTAGACCGACGGAGCTATGGCTACACCTTC; cdr3_aa: CASSLDRRSYGYTF
v_call: TRBV28; d_call: NA; j_call: TRBJ2-7; clone_size: NA; cdr3_nt: TGTGCCAGCAGGCTACGGGGTTCCTACGAGCAGTACTTC; cdr3_aa: CASRLRGSYEQYF
v_call: TRBV24-1; d_call: TRBD1; j_call: TRBJ1-5; clone_size: NA; cdr3_nt: TGTGCCACCAGTGACCGGACAGGGACCAGCAATCAGCCCCAGCATTTT; cdr3_aa: CATSDRTGTSNQPQHF
v_call: TRBV5-1; d_call: NA; j_call: TRBJ2-5; clone_size: NA; cdr3_nt: TGCGCCAGCAGCTTGTCGGGGGCTTGGACAGGCTTGTACTTC; cdr3_aa: CASSLSGAWTGLYF
v_call: TRBV12-3/TRBV12-4; d_call: NA; j_call: TRBJ2-2; clone_size: NA; cdr3_nt: TGTGCCAGCAGACAGGGCGCCGGGGAGCTGTTTTTT; cdr3_aa: CASRQGAGELFF
v_call: TRBV6-2/TRBV6-3; d_call: NA; j_call: TRBJ1-5; clone_size: NA; cdr3_nt: TGTGCCAGCAGTTACTCGAAGGGGACAAAGAATCAGCCCCAGCATTTT; cdr3_aa: CASSYSKGTKNQPQHF
v_call: TRBV5-1; d_call: TRBD2; j_call: TRBJ2-1; clone_size: NA; cdr3_nt: TGCGCCAGCAGCTTGTCGGTGGGGGGGACTTACAATGAGCAGTTCTTC; cdr3_aa: CASSLSVGGTYNEQFF
v_call: TRBV5-4; d_call: NA; j_call: TRBJ2-1; clone_size: few; cdr3_nt: TGTGCCAGCAGCTTGGTGGGAGGGGGGGCATACCTCGGTGAGCAGTTCTTC; cdr3_aa: CASSLVGGGAYLGEQFF
v_call: TRBV28; d_call: NA; j_call: TRBJ1-1; clone_size: NA; cdr3_nt: TGTGCCAGCAGGGACAGTGAAGCTTTCTTT; cdr3_aa: CASRDSEAFF
v_call: TRBV3-1/TRBV3-2; d_call: NA; j_call: TRBJ1-4; clone_size: NA; cdr3_nt: TGTGCCAGCAGCCAAGGGATCCAGAGGGCAACTAATGAAAAACTGTTTTTT; cdr3_aa: CASSQGIQRATNEKLFF
v_call: TRBV18; d_call: NA; j_call: TRBJ1-4; clone_size: NA; cdr3_nt: TGTGCCAGCTCACCACGCCCAGGGCTTAATGAAAAACTGTTTTTT; cdr3_aa: CASSPRPGLNEKLFF
v_call: TRBV11-3; d_call: TRBD1; j_call: TRBJ1-1; clone_size: NA; cdr3_nt: TGTGCCAGCAGCCCGACACCGGGACAGATGAACACTGAAGCTTTCTTT; cdr3_aa: CASSPTPGQMNTEAFF
v_call: TRBV18; d_call: NA; j_call: TRBJ2-5; clone_size: NA; cdr3_nt: TGTGCCAGCTCACCACGGACTGGGCGAGAGACCCAGTACTTC; cdr3_aa: CASSPRTGRETQYF
v_call: TRBV13; d_call: TRBD1; j_call: TRBJ2-5; clone_size: NA; cdr3_nt: TGTGCCAGCAGCTGGCGGACAGGGGGGGAGACCCAGTACTTC; cdr3_aa: CASSWRTGGETQYF
v_call: TRBV27; d_call: NA; j_call: TRBJ2-3; clone_size: NA; cdr3_nt: TGTGCCAGCAGTTTGTTGAGGGGACACACAGATACGCAGTATTTT; cdr3_aa: CASSLLRGHTDTQYF
v_call: TRBV6-1; d_call: TRBD1; j_call: TRBJ1-2; clone_size: NA; cdr3_nt: TGTGCCAGCAGTGATCGGGACAGGCTCGTGTATGGCTACACCTTC; cdr3_aa: CASSDRDRLVYGYTF
v_call: TRBV2; d_call: TRBD1; j_call: TRBJ1-3; clone_size: NA; cdr3_nt: TGTGCCAGCAGACCACAGGGGGCGTTATTCTCGGACTCTGGAAACACCATATATTTT; cdr3_aa: CASRPQGALFSDSGNTIYF
v_call: TRBV28; d_call: NA; j_call: TRBJ1-2; clone_size: NA; cdr3_nt: TGTGCCAGCAGCCCCCCGGGGGGCGGCTACACCTTC; cdr3_aa: CASSPPGGGYTF
v_call: TRBV5-4; d_call: NA; j_call: TRBJ2-5; clone_size: NA; cdr3_nt: TGTGCCAGCAGCTCTGGGCTAGCTGGCGAGACCCAGTACTTC; cdr3_aa: CASSSGLAGETQYF